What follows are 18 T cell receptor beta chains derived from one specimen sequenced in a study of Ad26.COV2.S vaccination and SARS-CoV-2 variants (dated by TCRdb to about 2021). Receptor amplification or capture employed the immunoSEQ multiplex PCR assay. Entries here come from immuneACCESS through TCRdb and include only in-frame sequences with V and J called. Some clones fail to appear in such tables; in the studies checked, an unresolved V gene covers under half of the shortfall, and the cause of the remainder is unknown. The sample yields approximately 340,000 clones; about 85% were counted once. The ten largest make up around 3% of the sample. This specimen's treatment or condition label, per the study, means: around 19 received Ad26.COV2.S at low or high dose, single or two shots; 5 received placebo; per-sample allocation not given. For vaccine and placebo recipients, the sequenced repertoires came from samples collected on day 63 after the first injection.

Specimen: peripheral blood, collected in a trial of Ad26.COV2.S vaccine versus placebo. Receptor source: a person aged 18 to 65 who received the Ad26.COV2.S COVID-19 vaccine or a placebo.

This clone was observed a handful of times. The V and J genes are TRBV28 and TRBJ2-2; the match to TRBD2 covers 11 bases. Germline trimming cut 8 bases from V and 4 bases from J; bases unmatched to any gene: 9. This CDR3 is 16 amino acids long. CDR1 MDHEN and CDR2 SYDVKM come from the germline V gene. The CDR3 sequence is CASHLAGGPGTGELFF. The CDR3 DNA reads TGTGCCAGCCACTTAGCGGGAGGGCCGGGCACCGGGGAGCTGTTTTTT.

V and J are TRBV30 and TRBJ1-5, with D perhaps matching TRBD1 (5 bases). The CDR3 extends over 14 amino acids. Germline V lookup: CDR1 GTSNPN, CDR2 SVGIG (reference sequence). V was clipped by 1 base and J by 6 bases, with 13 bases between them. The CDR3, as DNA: TGTGCCTGGAGTGCATCGGGGGGGAGTCAGCCCCAGCATTTT. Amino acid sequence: CAWSASGGSQPQHF.

CDR3 DNA sequence: TGTGCCAGTAGTATAAAAGTCCCACAGGGGGTCGCTGAAGCTTTCTTT. This codes for CASSIKVPQGVAEAFF. V is TRBV19 and J is TRBJ1-1; the match to TRBD1 covers 8 bases. The CDR3 extends over 16 amino acids. Looked up from germline, CDR1 is LNHDA and CDR2 is SQIVND (reference sequence). The trim removed 2 bases at V and 6 bases at J, leaving 11 bases unmatched.

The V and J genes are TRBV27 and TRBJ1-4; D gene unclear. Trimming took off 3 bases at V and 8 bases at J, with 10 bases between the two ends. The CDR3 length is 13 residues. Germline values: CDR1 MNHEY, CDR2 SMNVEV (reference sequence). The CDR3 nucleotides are TGTGCCAGCAGTTTCGGAGGTGGGGAAAAACTGTTTTTT. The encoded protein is CASSFGGGEKLFF. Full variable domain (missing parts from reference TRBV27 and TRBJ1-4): EAQVTQNPRYLITVTGKKLTVTCSQNMNHEYMSWYRQDPGLGLRQIYYSMNVEVTDKGDVPEGYKVSRKEKRNFPLILESPSPNQTSLYFCASSFGGGEKLFFGSGTQLSVL.

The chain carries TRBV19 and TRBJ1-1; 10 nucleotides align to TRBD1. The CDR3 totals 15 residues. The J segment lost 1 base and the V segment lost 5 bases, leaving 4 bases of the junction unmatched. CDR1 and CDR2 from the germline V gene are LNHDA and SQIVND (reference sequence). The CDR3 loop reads CASSEGQGWNTEAFF. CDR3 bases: TGTGCCAGTAGTGAGGGACAGGGGTGGAACACTGAAGCTTTCTTT.

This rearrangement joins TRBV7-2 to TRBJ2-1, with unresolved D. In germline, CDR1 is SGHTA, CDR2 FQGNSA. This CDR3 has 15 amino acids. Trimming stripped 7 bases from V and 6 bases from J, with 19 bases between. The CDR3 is CASTPNAKGFNEQFF. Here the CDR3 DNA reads TGTGCCAGCACCCCAAACGCTAAGGGATTCAATGAGCAGTTCTTC.

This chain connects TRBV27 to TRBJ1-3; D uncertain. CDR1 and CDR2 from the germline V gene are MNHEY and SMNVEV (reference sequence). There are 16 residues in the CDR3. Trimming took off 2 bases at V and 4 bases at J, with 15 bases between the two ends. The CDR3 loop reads CASSLNFPTPGNTIYF. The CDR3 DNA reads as TGTGCCAGCAGTTTAAATTTCCCTACCCCAGGAAACACCATATATTTT.

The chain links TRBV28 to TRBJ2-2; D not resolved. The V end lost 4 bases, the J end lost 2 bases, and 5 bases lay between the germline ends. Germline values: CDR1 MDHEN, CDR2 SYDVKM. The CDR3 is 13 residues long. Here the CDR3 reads CASSYRNTGELFF. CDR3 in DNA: TGTGCCAGCAGTTATCGAAACACCGGGGAGCTGTTTTTT.

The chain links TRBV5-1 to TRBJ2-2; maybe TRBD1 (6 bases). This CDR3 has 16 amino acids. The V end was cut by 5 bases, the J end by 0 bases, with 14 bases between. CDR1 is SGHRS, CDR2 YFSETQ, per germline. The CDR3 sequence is CASSWTGTTNTGELFF. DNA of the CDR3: TGCGCCAGCAGTTGGACCGGGACAACGAACACCGGGGAGCTGTTTTTT.

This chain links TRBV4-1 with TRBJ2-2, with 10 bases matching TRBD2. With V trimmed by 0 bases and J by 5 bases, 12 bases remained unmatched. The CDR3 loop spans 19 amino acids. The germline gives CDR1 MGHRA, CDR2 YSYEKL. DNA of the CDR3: TGCGCCAGCAGCCAAGACGCTTCCAGCGGGAGGGCGTCAACCGGGGAGCTGTTTTTT. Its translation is CASSQDASSGRASTGELFF.

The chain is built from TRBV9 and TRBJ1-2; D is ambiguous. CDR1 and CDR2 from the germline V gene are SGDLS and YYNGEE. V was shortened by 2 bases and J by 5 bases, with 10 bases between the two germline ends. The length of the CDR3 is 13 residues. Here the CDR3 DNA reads TGTGCCAGCAGCGTCTCGGGCACATATGGCTACACCTTC. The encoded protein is CASSVSGTYGYTF.

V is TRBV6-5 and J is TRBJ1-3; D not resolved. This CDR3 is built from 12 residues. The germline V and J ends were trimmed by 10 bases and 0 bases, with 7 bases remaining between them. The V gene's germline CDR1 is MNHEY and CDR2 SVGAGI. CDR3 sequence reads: CATLSSGNTIYF. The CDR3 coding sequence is TGTGCCACTCTTTCCTCTGGAAACACCATATATTTT.

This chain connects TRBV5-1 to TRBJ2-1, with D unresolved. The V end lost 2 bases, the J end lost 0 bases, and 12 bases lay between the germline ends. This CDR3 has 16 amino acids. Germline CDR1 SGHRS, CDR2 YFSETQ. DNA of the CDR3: TGCGCCAGCAGCTTAATGGGGAAAAGCTCCTACAATGAGCAGTTCTTC. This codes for CASSLMGKSSYNEQFF.

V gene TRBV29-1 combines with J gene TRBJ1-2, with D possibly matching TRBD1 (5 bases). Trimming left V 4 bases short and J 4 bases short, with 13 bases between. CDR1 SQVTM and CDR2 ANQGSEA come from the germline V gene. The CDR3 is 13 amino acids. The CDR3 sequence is CSVGGPGSYGYTF. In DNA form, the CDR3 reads TGCAGCGTTGGGGGACCGGGATCCTATGGCTACACCTTC.

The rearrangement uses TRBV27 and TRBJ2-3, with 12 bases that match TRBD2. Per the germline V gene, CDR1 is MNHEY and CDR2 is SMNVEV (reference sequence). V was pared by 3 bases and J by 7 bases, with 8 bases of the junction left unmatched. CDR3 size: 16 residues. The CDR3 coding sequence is TGTGCCAGCAGTTTGGGGAGACTAGCGGGAGAAAATACGCAGTATTTT. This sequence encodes CASSLGRLAGENTQYF.

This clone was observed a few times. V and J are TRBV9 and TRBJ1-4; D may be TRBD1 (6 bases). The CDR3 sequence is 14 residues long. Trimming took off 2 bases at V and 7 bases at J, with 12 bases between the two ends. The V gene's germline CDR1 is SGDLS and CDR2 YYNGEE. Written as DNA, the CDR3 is TGTGCCAGCAGCGTGGGGGGCGCGGGTGAAAAACTGTTTTTT. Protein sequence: CASSVGGAGEKLFF.

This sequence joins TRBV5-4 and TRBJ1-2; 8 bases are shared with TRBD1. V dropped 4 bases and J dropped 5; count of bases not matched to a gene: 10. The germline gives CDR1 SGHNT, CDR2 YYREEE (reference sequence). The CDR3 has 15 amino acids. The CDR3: CASSLGTGIIYGYTF. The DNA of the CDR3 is TGTGCCAGCAGCCTGGGGACAGGAATTATTTATGGCTACACCTTC.

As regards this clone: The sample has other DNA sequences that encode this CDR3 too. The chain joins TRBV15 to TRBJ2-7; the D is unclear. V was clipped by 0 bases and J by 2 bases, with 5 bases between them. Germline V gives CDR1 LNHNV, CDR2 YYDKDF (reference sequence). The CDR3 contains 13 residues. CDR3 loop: CATSRDLTYEQYF. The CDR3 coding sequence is TGTGCCACCAGCAGAGATTTAACCTACGAGCAGTACTTC. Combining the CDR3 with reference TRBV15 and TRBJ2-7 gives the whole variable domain DAMVIQNPRYQVTQFGKPVTLSCSQTLNHNVMYWYQQKSSQAPKLLFHYYDKDFNNEADTPDNFQSRRPNTSFCFLDIRSPGLGDTAMYLCATSRDLTYEQYFGPGTRLTVT.